The 21 T cell receptor beta chains listed next were all sequenced from one sample in a study of T-cell memory formation after mild COVID-19. TCRdb re-called the 5' RACE reads with MiXCR, one entry per CDR3 protein. The table records a few hundred thousand distinct CDR3 sequences, roughly 22% of them present only once. The sample consisted of PBMCs or a T cell subset sorted from them (not recorded which). The receptors here all came from an adult woman who had mild COVID-19 (a few samples of this study predate the infection). Cell type and time point are not known.

This sequence joins TRBV20-1 and TRBJ2-3, with 7 bases lining up with TRBD2. In germline, CDR1 is DFQATT, CDR2 SNEGSKA (reference sequence). Trimming removed 7 bases from V and 0 bases from J; junction bases left unmatched: 7. There are 14 residues in the CDR3. Here the CDR3 reads CSVKRDTSTDTQYF. CDR3 DNA sequence: TGCAGTGTGAAGCGGGATACTAGCACAGATACGCAGTATTTT.

This clonotype turned up a few times. The CDR3 region has the DNA TGTGCCAGCGGGACAGGGTTTAGCAATCAGCCCCAGCATTTT. Its translation: CASGTGFSNQPQHF. The V gene is TRBV2, the J gene TRBJ1-5; 9 positions match TRBD1. V was clipped by 8 bases and J by 0 bases; unmatched bases: 2. The length of the CDR3 is 14 residues. Germline CDR1 reads SNHLY; CDR2 reads FYNNEI.

The gene calls are TRBV29-1 and TRBJ1-1, with D hard to call. V was clipped by 4 bases and J by 4 bases, with 13 bases between them. Germline-derived CDR1 and CDR2 are SQVTM and ANQGSEA. CDR3 length equals 13 residues. CDR3 coding DNA: TGCAGCGTTGTGCCCGTAGGGTCCACTGAAGCTTTCTTT. It codes for CSVVPVGSTEAFF.

This clonotype was counted between two and nine times. The rearrangement joins TRBV15 to TRBJ1-4, with TRBD1 as a possible D gene (5 bases). Germline lookup yields CDR1 LNHNV and CDR2 YYDKDF (reference sequence). V was clipped by 1 base and J by 2 bases, with 11 bases between them. CDR3 length equals 16 residues. For the CDR3, the DNA is TGTGCCACCAGCAGAGTTCCGGGACTGACTAATGAAAAACTGTTTTTT. It specifies CATSRVPGLTNEKLFF.

This rearrangement joins TRBV7-9 to TRBJ2-2; 15 nucleotides match TRBD2. The CDR3 is 19 residues long. Germline V gene lookup returns CDR1 SEHNR and CDR2 FQNEAQ (reference sequence). V trimming: 5 bases; J trimming: 1 base; junction bases outside the gene matches: 8. The CDR3 region is CASSPPAGLAGGNTGELFF. Here the CDR3 DNA reads TGTGCCAGCAGCCCCCCGGCGGGACTAGCGGGAGGGAACACCGGGGAGCTGTTTTTT.

This chain connects TRBV29-1 to TRBJ2-7; D uncertain. CDR3 length equals 13 residues. Trimming removed 5 bases from V and 1 base from J, with 12 bases in between. The germline V gene encodes CDR1 SQVTM and CDR2 ANQGSEA. CDR3 bases: TGCAGCGTTAGGATGCGACTTTCCTACGAGCAGTACTTC. Translating gives CSVRMRLSYEQYF.

This clonotype was seen only a few times. V gene TRBV12-3 or TRBV12-4 combines with J gene TRBJ1-4; D is unclear. This CDR3 region has 13 residues. V lost 8 bases and J 5 bases, leaving 12 bases between the germline ends. For the CDR3, the DNA is TGTGCCAGCCTGAGGGAGCCGAATGAAAAACTGTTTTTT. Encoded protein: CASLREPNEKLFF.

This clonotype has a handful of counts. The J gene is TRBJ2-2, the V gene TRBV7-9; tentatively, D is TRBD1 (6 bases). CDR1 is SEHNR, CDR2 FQNEAQ, per germline (reference sequence). The CDR3 sequence is 15 residues long. V was pared by 5 bases and J by 3 bases, with 13 bases between. The CDR3 bases are TGTGCCAGCAGCACAGGGTCGAGGGACACCGGGGAGCTGTTTTTT. This sequence encodes CASSTGSRDTGELFF.

This clonotype was recorded once. This chain's CDR3 is CASSPPRRDYGYTF. In nucleotides, the CDR3 is TGTGCCAGCTCACCACCGAGGAGGGACTATGGCTACACCTTC. This rearrangement joins TRBV18 to TRBJ1-2; D call uncertain. This CDR3 comprises 14 residues. The V and J ends lost 0 bases and 3 bases respectively, with 8 bases between them. CDR1 KGHSH and CDR2 LQKENI come from the germline V gene.

This clonotype was found a few times. CDR3 sequence (DNA): TGTGCCAGCAGTTTAGAGGGTGCAGTCTACAATGAGCAGTTCTTC. The encoded protein is CASSLEGAVYNEQFF. The rearrangement uses TRBV12-3 or TRBV12-4 and TRBJ2-1, with D hard to call. V dropped 1 base and J dropped 3 bases, with 10 bases sitting between them. CDR3 length: 15 residues.

In its sample, this clonotype was seen a few times. CDR3 sequence reads: CASSSHRTDNQPQHF. As DNA, the CDR3 is TGTGCCAGCAGTTCTCACCGGACGGACAATCAGCCCCAGCATTTT. This chain links TRBV12-3 or TRBV12-4 with TRBJ1-5; D is unclear. V dropped 4 bases and J dropped 3 bases, with 13 bases sitting between them. The CDR3 totals 15 residues.

There are a few counts of this clonotype. This chain joins TRBV12-3 or TRBV12-4 and TRBJ2-3; TRBD2 matches at 7 bases. With 3 bases clipped from V and 3 bases from J, the junction kept 18 bases outside the gene matches. The CDR3 contains 19 residues. The CDR3 region is CASSLGVPSGPMGTDTQYF. The CDR3 region has the DNA TGTGCCAGCAGTTTGGGGGTCCCTAGCGGCCCGATGGGTACAGATACGCAGTATTTT.

This clonotype was counted only a few times. This sequence joins TRBV12-3 or TRBV12-4 and TRBJ1-6; a possible D gene is TRBD1 (6 bases). V was pared by 4 bases and J by 0 bases, with 10 bases between. The CDR3 has 16 residues. CDR3 in amino acids: CASSSGQPSYNSPLHF. CDR3 DNA: TGTGCCAGCAGTTCAGGACAGCCCTCCTATAATTCACCCCTCCACTTT.

The rearrangement uses TRBV4-1 and TRBJ2-3, with 12 bases identical to TRBD1. Germline trimming cut 0 bases from V and 3 bases from J; bases unmatched to any gene: 10. Germline CDR1 and CDR2: MGHRA and YSYEKL. This CDR3 has 19 amino acids. CDR3 in amino acids: CASSQDPPGTGGATDTQYF. Here the CDR3 DNA reads TGCGCCAGCAGCCAAGATCCTCCCGGGACAGGGGGCGCTACAGATACGCAGTATTTT.

This clonotype showed up just a few times. The chain has TRBV25-1 and TRBJ2-1; D uncertain. This CDR3 has 13 amino acids. Trimming stripped 1 base from V and 6 bases from J, with 7 bases between. Germline V CDR1 and CDR2: MGHDK, SYGVNS. The CDR3 loop is CASSEFGPNEQFF. In nucleotides, the CDR3 is TGTGCCAGCAGTGAATTTGGGCCCAATGAGCAGTTCTTC.

This sequence joins TRBV30 and TRBJ1-2; TRBD1 matches 7 bases. The junction had 8 bases not matched to a gene; V was cut back by 2 bases and J by 2 bases. The CDR3 runs to 15 residues. Germline V gene sequence: CDR1 GTSNPN, CDR2 SVGIG (reference sequence). DNA for the CDR3: TGTGCCTGGAGTTCAGACAGGGTTTTAAACTATGGCTACACCTTC. It translates to CAWSSDRVLNYGYTF. The full variable domain, with the rest looked up from reference TRBV30 and TRBJ1-2, is SQTIHQWPATLVQPVGSPLSLECTVEGTSNPNLYWYRQAAGRGLQLLFYSVGIGQISSEVPQNLSASRPQDRQFILSSKKLLLSDSGFYLCAWSSDRVLNYGYTFGSGTRLTVV.

The rearrangement links TRBV7-6 to TRBJ2-7; TRBD2 agrees at 10 bases. J was trimmed by 5 bases and V by 0 bases; bases with no gene match: 7. The CDR3 totals 16 residues. Germline V gives CDR1 SGHVS, CDR2 FNYEAQ. CDR3 amino acids: CASSLATASGSNEQYF. The CDR3 coding sequence is TGTGCCAGCAGCTTAGCCACGGCTAGCGGGAGCAACGAGCAGTACTTC.

This clonotype was detected only a few times. The J gene is TRBJ1-2, the V gene TRBV18; TRBD1 matches 9 bases. The CDR3 has 15 amino acids. From germline, CDR1 is KGHSH and CDR2 LQKENI. V gave up 7 bases and J gave up 7 bases; unmatched junction bases: 13. The CDR3 nucleotides read TGTGCCAGCTTTCCTGCGGGACAGGGAGTAGGTGGCTACACCTTC. Its translation is CASFPAGQGVGGYTF.

The rearrangement links TRBV3-1 to TRBJ2-7; weak D call: TRBD2 (5 bases). The CDR3 is 15 residues long. CDR1 is LGHDT and CDR2 is YNNKEL in the germline V gene (reference sequence). The V gene lost 4 bases and the J gene lost 7 bases, with 20 bases spanning the gap. The CDR3 nucleotides read TGTGCCAGCAGCCCCCCGAGGGCAGGCCCGGGGGAGCAGTACTTC. This encodes CASSPPRAGPGEQYF.

The chain has TRBV9 and TRBJ1-4; D remains unclear. Trimming took 4 bases from V and 5 from J, leaving 12 bases between them. Per germline, CDR1 SGDLS and CDR2 YYNGEE. This CDR3 has 14 amino acids. This CDR3 is CASSPRGRNEKLFF. The CDR3 DNA follows: TGTGCCAGCAGCCCCCGTGGGCGGAATGAAAAACTGTTTTTT. The full variable domain, with the rest looked up from reference TRBV9 and TRBJ1-4, is DSGVTQTPKHLITATGQRVTLRCSPRSGDLSVYWYQQSLDQGLQFLIQYYNGEERAKGNILERFSAQQFPDLHSELNLSSLELGDSALYFCASSPRGRNEKLFFGSGTQLSVL.

This clonotype appeared a few times. This chain links TRBV6-6 with TRBJ2-4; TRBD1 aligns across 9 bases. Germline V gene sequence: CDR1 MNHNY, CDR2 SVGAGI (reference sequence). The length of the CDR3 is 18 residues. The ends lost 6 bases at V and 2 bases at J; junction bases unmatched: 14. The CDR3 DNA reads TGTGCCAGCAGGTTATCCGGGACAGGGATCGGGCCCAAAAACATTCAGTACTTC. It yields the protein CASRLSGTGIGPKNIQYF.